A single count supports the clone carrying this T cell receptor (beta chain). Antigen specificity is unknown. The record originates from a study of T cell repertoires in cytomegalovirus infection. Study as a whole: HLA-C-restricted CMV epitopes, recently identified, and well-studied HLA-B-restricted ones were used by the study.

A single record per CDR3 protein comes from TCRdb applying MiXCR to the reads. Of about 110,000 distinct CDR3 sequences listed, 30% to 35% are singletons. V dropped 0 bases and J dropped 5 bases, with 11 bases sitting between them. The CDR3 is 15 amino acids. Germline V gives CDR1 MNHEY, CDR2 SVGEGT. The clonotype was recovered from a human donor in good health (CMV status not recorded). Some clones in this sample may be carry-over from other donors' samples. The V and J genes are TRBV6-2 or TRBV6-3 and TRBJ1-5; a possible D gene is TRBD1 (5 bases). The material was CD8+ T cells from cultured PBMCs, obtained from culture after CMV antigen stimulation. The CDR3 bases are TGTGCCAGCAGTTACTCGCAAGGGGAGGATCAGCCCCAGCATTTT. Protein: CASSYSQGEDQPQHF.